The clone carrying this T cell receptor beta chain was counted between two and nine times. This record comes from a study of blood T cell repertoires in COVID-19. Study information: The analysed material was cDNA or gDNA that came from T cells, B-cell-depleted T cells, or PBMCs.

Using immunoSEQ multiplex PCR, the repertoire was profiled, and TCRdb retains in-frame clones only, with some absent. The sample has 100,000 to 150,000 clones; 80% to 85% are singletons. There are 14 residues in the CDR3. This receptor was obtained from a man aged 60-69 years with acute or convalescent COVID-19. V gene TRBV21-1 combines with J gene TRBJ1-2; no DNA check was done on the table's D call, TRBD1. TRBV21-1 is a pseudogene locus. Sequencing was carried out using peripheral blood. The DNA of the CDR3 is TGTGCCAGCAGCAAAGAAGTCCTCCAGGGGGGCTACACCTTC. Encoded protein: CASSKEVLQGGYTF.